The 31 T cell receptor beta chains listed next were all sequenced from one sample in a study of blood T cells in healthy people across ages. With a J-beta primer mix and a sample-barcoded 5' primer, a second PCR ran about 7 to 11 cycles. MiXCR, applied by TCRdb to the 5' RACE reads, yields one record per CDR3 protein. The data hold some 710,000 distinct CDR3 sequences, with 22% observed a single time. The sample was blood. The receptors shown here come from a man between 65 and 85 years old in good health.

A note on this clonotype: Relative to the germline gene, one junction end is altered; a read error may explain this. The chain couples TRBV7-2 to TRBJ1-4; unclear D gene. The length of the CDR3 is 14 residues. In germline, CDR1 is SGHTA, CDR2 FQGNSA. CDR3 DNA sequence: TGTGCCAGCAGCTTCCGTTGGGATAATGAAAAACTGCTTTTT. It translates to CASSFRWDNEKLLF.

The chain combines TRBV28 with TRBJ1-5; D is perhaps TRBD1 (5 bases). CDR3 size: 15 residues. The germline V and J ends were trimmed by 6 bases and 6 bases, with 18 bases remaining between them. In germline, CDR1 is MDHEN, CDR2 SYDVKM. The CDR3 DNA reads as TGTGCCAGCAGCTACCCTGGGGGGTTGAGTCAGCCCCAGCATTTT. Protein product: CASSYPGGLSQPQHF. Full variable domain (rest looked up from reference TRBV28 and TRBJ1-5): DVKVTQSSRYLVKRTGEKVFLECVQDMDHENMFWYRQDPGLGLRLIYFSYDVKMKEKGDIPEGYSVSREKKERFSLILESASTNQTSMYLCASSYPGGLSQPQHFGDGTRLSIL.

The chain carries TRBV3-1 and TRBJ2-5; D remains ambiguous. Germline lookup yields CDR1 LGHDT and CDR2 YNNKEL (reference sequence). V was trimmed by 0 bases and J by 1 base, leaving 9 bases between them. The CDR3 is 15 residues long. CDR3 region: CASSQEGRLQETQYF. The CDR3 nucleotides read TGTGCCAGCAGCCAAGAGGGCAGACTCCAAGAGACCCAGTACTTC.

The chain carries TRBV5-1 and TRBJ2-3; 7 nucleotides align to TRBD1. Germline V gene sequence: CDR1 SGHRS, CDR2 YFSETQ. The junction had 8 bases not matched to a gene; V was cut back by 4 bases and J by 0 bases. The CDR3 is 16 residues long. The CDR3 reads CASSPRDRSSTDTQYF. In DNA form, the CDR3 reads TGCGCCAGCAGCCCCCGGGACAGATCTAGCACAGATACGCAGTATTTT.

V is TRBV7-9 and J is TRBJ1-2, with TRBD1 matching over 7 bases. In germline, CDR1 is SEHNR, CDR2 FQNEAQ (reference sequence). The CDR3 consists of 15 residues. V dropped 3 bases and J dropped 4; count of bases not matched to a gene: 8. The CDR3 DNA follows: TGTGCCAGCAGCTTGGGGACAGCGGGGCCCTATGGCTACACCTTC. This translates into CASSLGTAGPYGYTF.

This clonotype has a count of ten or more. This rearrangement joins TRBV29-1 to TRBJ2-4; D perhaps matches TRBD1 (6 bases). The V gene's germline CDR1 is SQVTM and CDR2 ANQGSEA. The V gene lost 2 bases and the J gene lost 0 bases, with 11 bases spanning the gap. This CDR3 has 15 amino acids. CDR3: CSVELQGRAKNIQYF. The CDR3 DNA is TGCAGCGTTGAACTACAGGGTAGAGCCAAAAACATTCAGTACTTC.

This clonotype was found a few times. This chain joins TRBV11-2 and TRBJ2-6; possibly TRBD1 or TRBD2 for D (6 bases each). Trimming took off 4 bases at V and 3 bases at J, with 13 bases between the two ends. CDR1 and CDR2 (germline): SGHAT, FQNNGV. The CDR3 sequence is 16 residues long. The CDR3 DNA sequence: TGTGCCAGCAGCTCCACAAGGGGGGATGGGGCCAACGTCCTGACTTTC. This codes for CASSSTRGDGANVLTF. The full variable domain, rest sourced from reference TRBV11-2 and TRBJ2-6, is EAGVAQSPRYKIIEKRQSVAFWCNPISGHATLYWYQQILGQGPKLLIQFQNNGVVDDSQLPKDRFSAERLKGVDSTLKIQPAKLEDSAVYLCASSSTRGDGANVLTFGAGSRLTVL.

The chain employs TRBV4-1 and TRBJ1-4; possible D gene TRBD1, 6 bases. Germline V gives CDR1 MGHRA, CDR2 YSYEKL. The CDR3 has 15 amino acids. V lost 3 bases, J lost 2 bases, and 10 bases lay in between. CDR3 amino acids: CASSQHQGTNEKLFF. In DNA, the CDR3 is TGCGCCAGCAGCCAGCATCAGGGGACTAATGAAAAACTGTTTTTT.

This sequence joins TRBV20-1 and TRBJ2-1; 13 bases agree with TRBD2. Unmatched junction bases numbered 9, after V lost 6 bases and J lost 7 bases. Looked up from germline, CDR1 is DFQATT and CDR2 is SNEGSKA (reference sequence). The CDR3 has 15 residues. Written as DNA, the CDR3 is TGCAGTGCCCCTAGGACTAGCGGGGGTCGGAATGAGCAGTTCTTC. This translates into CSAPRTSGGRNEQFF.

This chain joins TRBV19 and TRBJ2-5; tentative D call: TRBD2 (6 bases). The CDR3 extends over 13 amino acids. Germline-derived CDR1 and CDR2 are LNHDA and SQIVND (reference sequence). The V end lost 10 bases, the J end lost 4 bases, and 16 bases lay between the germline ends. CDR3 amino acids: CATTGGMGETQYF. CDR3 DNA: TGTGCCACGACTGGGGGGATGGGAGAGACCCAGTACTTC.

The chain has TRBV15 and TRBJ1-2; D possibly corresponds to TRBD1 (5 bases). Germline V gives CDR1 LNHNV, CDR2 YYDKDF (reference sequence). The CDR3 sequence is 17 residues long. V lost 1 base and J 4 bases, leaving 19 bases between the germline ends. CDR3 DNA sequence: TGTGCCACCAGCAGAGGATCCTGGGCAGGGACCCTCTATGGCTACACCTTC. Residues: CATSRGSWAGTLYGYTF.

This clonotype was recorded at least ten times. The junction shows a germline mismatch at one end, possibly a read error. The chain uses TRBV12-3 or TRBV12-4 and TRBJ2-5; D is unresolved. CDR3 length equals 13 residues. The DNA of the CDR3 is TGTGCCAGCAGCTTAGGACACCAAGAGACCCAGTACTTC. Translated: CASSLGHQETQYF.

This clonotype was seen a few times. The V call is TRBV12-3 or TRBV12-4, the J call TRBJ2-7; 14 bases match TRBD2. Losses at the gene ends were 3 bases for V and 0 bases for J; bases not matched to a gene: 7. This CDR3 spans 18 amino acids. CDR3 sequence reads: CASSLNFGLAGGSYEQYF. DNA of the CDR3: TGTGCCAGCAGTTTGAACTTCGGACTAGCGGGGGGCTCCTACGAGCAGTACTTC.

The gene calls are TRBV10-3 and TRBJ2-3; 12 bases match TRBD2. The CDR3 covers 18 residues. V lost 7 bases to trimming and J lost 0 bases; unmatched junction nucleotides: 11. Germline CDR1 reads ENHRY; CDR2 reads SYGVKD. CDR3 DNA sequence: TGTGCCATCATCAAGAAACGCGGGACTAGCGGGAGCACAGATACGCAGTATTTT. Encoded protein: CAIIKKRGTSGSTDTQYF.

This clonotype came up a few times. A much larger clone differs by one base, so this may be a read error. The chain uses TRBV5-6 and TRBJ1-1; TRBD1 might be the D (6 bases). There are 14 residues in the CDR3. Germline values: CDR1 SGHDT, CDR2 YYEEEE. V gave up 1 base and J gave up 3 bases, with 10 bases separating them. CDR3 nucleotide sequence: TGTGCCAGCAGCTTGACAGGGCGGGACACTGAAGCTTTCTTT. As protein: CASSLTGRDTEAFF.

This clonotype was seen a few times. J is TRBJ2-3 and V is TRBV2; D is perhaps TRBD2 (6 bases). V was clipped by 7 bases and J by 3 bases, with 17 bases between them. Germline V lookup: CDR1 SNHLY, CDR2 FYNNEI. The CDR3 runs to 15 residues. The CDR3 loop is CASTGQRVVTDTQYF. The CDR3 nucleotides read TGTGCCAGCACGGGCCAGCGGGTCGTGACAGATACGCAGTATTTT.

The table lists this clonotype with a few counts. The genes are TRBV20-1 and TRBJ2-2, with 9 bases fitting TRBD2. The CDR3 has 14 residues. The V segment lost 6 bases and the J segment 3 bases; nucleotides outside the gene matches: 5. Germline loops: CDR1 DFQATT, CDR2 SNEGSKA (reference sequence). The CDR3 sequence is CSATGTSYTGELFF. CDR3 bases: TGCAGTGCCACCGGGACTAGCTACACCGGGGAGCTGTTTTTT.

This clonotype has more than one count but fewer than ten. The chain is built from TRBV9 and TRBJ2-5, with D unresolved. The CDR3 has 13 residues. Germline lookup yields CDR1 SGDLS and CDR2 YYNGEE. Deletions cut 0 bases from V and 4 bases from J, with 7 bases between. The DNA for the CDR3 is TGTGCCAGCAGCGTAGGGTTGGGAGAGACCCAGTACTTC. Its protein is CASSVGLGETQYF.

V gene TRBV10-3 combines with J gene TRBJ2-5; D not certain. CDR1 is ENHRY and CDR2 is SYGVKD in the germline V gene. This CDR3 is built from 10 residues. Between the trimmed V and J ends, which lost 7 bases and 0 bases, there was a span of 0 bases. In DNA, the CDR3 is TGTGCCATCAACCAAGAGACCCAGTACTTC. Protein: CAINQETQYF.

The chain combines TRBV20-1 with TRBJ2-3; 10 bases align to TRBD2. Germline V gene sequence: CDR1 DFQATT, CDR2 SNEGSKA (reference sequence). The CDR3 runs to 16 residues. The V segment lost 0 bases and the J segment 6 bases; nucleotides outside the gene matches: 9. CDR3 protein: CSARDLQRGGVDTQYF. The CDR3 nucleotides read TGCAGTGCTAGAGATCTCCAGCGGGGGGGCGTCGATACGCAGTATTTT.

The chain has TRBV29-1 and TRBJ2-3, with a tentative D call TRBD1 (6 bases). This CDR3 has 13 residues. The germline V gene has CDR1 SQVTM and CDR2 ANQGSEA. CDR3 sequence reads: CVGGRGGTDTQYF. CDR3 nucleotide sequence: TGCGTGGGCGGCAGGGGCGGCACAGATACGCAGTATTTT.

This clonotype has more than one count but fewer than ten. The chain combines TRBV5-1 with TRBJ1-2, with D uncertain. Trimming took off 0 bases at V and 0 bases at J, with 12 bases between the two ends. From germline, CDR1 is SGHRS and CDR2 YFSETQ. The CDR3 extends over 16 amino acids. The CDR3 DNA is TGCGCCAGCAGCTTGGGGCCAGTGCAAACTAACTATGGCTACACCTTC. Its translation is CASSLGPVQTNYGYTF.

This clonotype was counted between two and nine times. The chain joins TRBV7-9 to TRBJ2-2; D is uncertain. There are 15 residues in the CDR3. Germline assignment: CDR1 SEHNR and CDR2 FQNEAQ (reference sequence). Trimming took 7 bases from V and 4 from J, leaving 16 bases between them. CDR3 coding DNA: TGTGCCAGCACCCCGTCAGCTATAAGCACCGGGGAGCTGTTTTTT. Encoded protein: CASTPSAISTGELFF.

This clonotype came up once. This chain links TRBV6-5 with TRBJ2-7; 7 bases agree with TRBD2. The germline CDR1 and CDR2 sequences are MNHEY and SVGAGI. Trimming cost V 5 bases and J 0 bases; bases outside gene matches: 7. The CDR3 has 15 residues. The CDR3 bases are TGTGCCAGCAGTAGACGAGCGGGGCTCTCCTACGAGCAGTACTTC. Protein product: CASSRRAGLSYEQYF.

This clonotype turned up a few times. This chain links TRBV7-9 with TRBJ2-7; D ambiguous. The ends were cut back, 4 bases at V and 6 bases at J, with 19 bases in the middle. Per germline, CDR1 SEHNR and CDR2 FQNEAQ (reference sequence). This CDR3 region has 15 residues. The CDR3 loop is CASSYLSGPDREQYF. The CDR3 DNA is TGTGCCAGCAGCTACCTATCCGGACCGGACCGCGAGCAGTACTTC.

This clonotype was observed many times. The genes are TRBV29-1 and TRBJ1-2; TRBD1 is a possible D gene (5 bases). Germline CDR1 is SQVTM and CDR2 is ANQGSEA. The CDR3 contains 11 residues. V dropped 2 bases and J dropped 8 bases, with 9 bases sitting between them. The CDR3 spells CSVERRGGYTF. The CDR3 bases are TGCAGCGTTGAAAGGCGGGGGGGCTACACCTTC. The full variable domain, rest sourced from reference TRBV29-1 and TRBJ1-2, is SAVISQKPSRDICQRGTSLTIQCQVDSQVTMMFWYRQQPGQSLTLIATANQGSEATYESGFVIDKFPISRPNLTFSTLTVSNMSPEDSSIYLCSVERRGGYTFGSGTRLTVV.

The J gene is TRBJ2-7, the V gene TRBV29-1; 11 bases are a match to TRBD1. V shed 6 bases, J shed 6 bases, and the junction held 10 bases outside the gene matches. This CDR3 contains 14 residues. Looked up from germline, CDR1 is SQVTM and CDR2 is ANQGSEA. The CDR3 DNA reads as TGCAGCGTCCAAGGGACAGGGGGACCGCGCGAGCAGTACTTC. Amino acids: CSVQGTGGPREQYF.

This clonotype was counted only a few times. One junction end disagrees with the germline gene, perhaps due to a read error. This chain joins TRBV24-1 and TRBJ1-2; perhaps TRBD1 as D (5 bases). Germline V lookup: CDR1 KGHDR, CDR2 SFDVKD. The CDR3 is 16 amino acids. In DNA form, the CDR3 reads TGTGCCACCAGTGATTCCCTCGGGGGAAACGACTATAGCTACACCTTC. Translation: CATSDSLGGNDYSYTF.

This clonotype occurred a few times. The chain employs TRBV4-3 and TRBJ2-1; no clear D gene. Trimming took 8 bases from V and 6 from J, leaving 14 bases between them. Germline values: CDR1 LGHNA, CDR2 YSLEER. CDR3 length equals 13 residues. DNA for the CDR3: TGCGCCAGCGCAACGGAGAGTTCCAATGAGCAGTTCTTC. It is translated as CASATESSNEQFF.

This clonotype was observed a single time. The J gene is TRBJ2-3, the V gene TRBV12-3 or TRBV12-4; 10 bases align to TRBD2. The CDR3 totals 15 residues. The V and J ends lost 7 bases and 4 bases, in that order; junction bases with no gene match: 8. DNA of the CDR3: TGTGCCAGCACCCTTTACGGGACTAGCGCAGATACGCAGTATTTT. Protein: CASTLYGTSADTQYF.

This clonotype was seen many times. This chain connects TRBV20-1 to TRBJ1-2; TRBD1 might be the D (5 bases). CDR3 size: 15 residues. The V end was cut by 0 bases, the J end by 3 bases, with 14 bases between. Germline CDR1 is DFQATT and CDR2 is SNEGSKA (reference sequence). CDR3 residues: CSARDPTGAHYGYTF. The DNA for the CDR3 is TGCAGTGCTAGAGACCCCACAGGAGCACACTATGGCTACACCTTC.